Shown below are 10 T cell receptor beta chains from a single sample sequenced in a study of lymphopenia after photon versus proton radiotherapy. Clones were read by immunoSEQ multiplex PCR, and TCRdb kept only the in-frame ones, dropping some. The repertoire holds 89,000 or so clones, with approximately 82% as singletons. The specimen was peripheral blood, collected from a patient treated with proton-based radiotherapy. Receptors originate from a man aged 60-69 years with pancreatic cancer.

The rearrangement uses TRBV11-2 and TRBJ2-6; TRBD1 is a possible D gene (5 bases). V lost 1 base, J lost 2 bases, and 9 bases lay in between. CDR1 is SGHAT and CDR2 is FQNNGV in the germline V gene. This CDR3 is built from 16 residues. CDR3 amino acids: CASSLGQGAGANVLTF. For the CDR3, the DNA is TGTGCCAGCAGCTTAGGCCAGGGCGCTGGGGCCAACGTCCTGACTTTC.

The V gene is TRBV2, the J gene TRBJ1-2, with 7 bases identical to TRBD1. With 6 bases clipped from V and 6 bases from J, the junction kept 4 bases outside the gene matches. Germline V lookup: CDR1 SNHLY, CDR2 FYNNEI. CDR3 size: 12 residues. This chain's CDR3 is CASRRGRNGYTF. CDR3 coding DNA: TGTGCCAGCAGGAGGGGGCGGAATGGCTACACCTTC.

V is TRBV5-1 and J is TRBJ1-4; D may be TRBD1 (5 bases). Between the trimmed V and J ends, which lost 7 bases and 7 bases, there was a span of 23 bases. The CDR3 is 16 residues long. Germline V gene sequence: CDR1 SGHRS, CDR2 YFSETQ. The CDR3: CASSDFVGGRSEKLFF. The CDR3 DNA follows: TGCGCCAGCTCTGACTTCGTGGGGGGGAGGAGTGAAAAACTGTTTTTT.

This clone was seen a few times. J is TRBJ1-3 and V is TRBV9, with 8 bases that match TRBD1. The junction had 2 bases not matched to a gene; V was cut back by 3 bases and J by 3 bases. The CDR3 sequence is 14 residues long. CDR1 SGDLS and CDR2 YYNGEE come from the germline V gene. CDR3 sequence reads: CASSAGGIGNTIYF. DNA of the CDR3: TGTGCCAGCAGCGCAGGGGGCATTGGAAACACCATATATTTT.

On this clone itself: At one of its ends the junction is not consistent with the germline gene, which may arise from a read error. V and J are TRBV5-4 and TRBJ2-6, with 8 positions matching TRBD1. The CDR3 runs 17 residues. Germline V gene lookup returns CDR1 SGHNT and CDR2 YYREEE (reference sequence). Here the CDR3 reads CASSPDRERSGANVLTF. The CDR3 DNA sequence: TGCGCCAGCAGCCCGGACAGGGAGAGGTCTGGGGCCAACGTCCTGACTTTC.

The CDR3, as DNA: TGTGCCAGCAGTTCGCGGGAAGCGAGGGTTAATCAGCCCCAGCATTTT. Amino acids: CASSSREARVNQPQHF. The chain carries TRBV28 and TRBJ1-5; D unclear. The V and J ends lost 4 bases and 4 bases respectively, with 17 bases between them. CDR1 and CDR2 (germline): MDHEN, SYDVKM. The CDR3 is made up of 16 amino acids.

V usage is TRBV4-2 and J usage is TRBJ2-6; D unresolved. Trimming cost V 1 base and J 4 bases, with 2 bases left between them. CDR1 is LGHNA and CDR2 is YNFKEQ in the germline V gene. The length of the CDR3 is 13 residues. CDR3 DNA sequence: TGTGCCAGCAGCCAAGTCGGGGCCAACGTCCTGACTTTC. This encodes CASSQVGANVLTF.

The genes are TRBV2 and TRBJ1-5; D remains ambiguous. This CDR3 is 14 amino acids long. Looked up from germline, CDR1 is SNHLY and CDR2 is FYNNEI. The ends were cut back, 4 bases at V and 4 bases at J, with 11 bases in the middle. The CDR3 here is CASSADGLNQPQHF. CDR3 bases: TGTGCCAGCAGTGCTGACGGATTGAATCAGCCCCAGCATTTT.

The chain recombines TRBV27 with TRBJ2-1; D is possibly TRBD2 (5 bases). The germline V and J ends were trimmed by 2 bases and 9 bases, with 14 bases remaining between them. Per the germline V gene, CDR1 is MNHEY and CDR2 is SMNVEV (reference sequence). This CDR3 contains 14 residues. The chain's CDR3 is CASSLLLGSSEQFF. The DNA of the CDR3 is TGTGCCAGCAGTTTACTACTAGGCTCAAGTGAGCAGTTCTTC.

The V call is TRBV28, the J call TRBJ1-1; D is unresolved. The V end lost 7 bases, the J end lost 0 bases, and 9 bases lay between the germline ends. Per the germline V gene, CDR1 is MDHEN and CDR2 is SYDVKM. The CDR3 is 13 residues long. In DNA form, the CDR3 reads TGTGCCAGCACCCCGTCGTTGAACACTGAAGCTTTCTTT. Protein sequence: CASTPSLNTEAFF.